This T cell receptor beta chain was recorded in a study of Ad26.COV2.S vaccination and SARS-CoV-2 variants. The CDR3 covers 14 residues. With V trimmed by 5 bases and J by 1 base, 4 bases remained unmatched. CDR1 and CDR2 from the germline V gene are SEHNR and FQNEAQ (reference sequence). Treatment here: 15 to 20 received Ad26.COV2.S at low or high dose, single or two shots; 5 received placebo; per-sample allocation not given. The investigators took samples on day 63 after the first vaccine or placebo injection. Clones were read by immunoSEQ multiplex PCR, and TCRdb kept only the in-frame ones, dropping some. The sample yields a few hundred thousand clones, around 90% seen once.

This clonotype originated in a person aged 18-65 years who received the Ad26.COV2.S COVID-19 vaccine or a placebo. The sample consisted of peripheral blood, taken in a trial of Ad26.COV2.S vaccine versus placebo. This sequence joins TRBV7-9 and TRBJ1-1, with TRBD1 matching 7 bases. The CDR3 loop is CASSPGTANTEAFF. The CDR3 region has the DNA TGTGCCAGCAGCCCCGGGACAGCGAACACTGAAGCTTTCTTT.